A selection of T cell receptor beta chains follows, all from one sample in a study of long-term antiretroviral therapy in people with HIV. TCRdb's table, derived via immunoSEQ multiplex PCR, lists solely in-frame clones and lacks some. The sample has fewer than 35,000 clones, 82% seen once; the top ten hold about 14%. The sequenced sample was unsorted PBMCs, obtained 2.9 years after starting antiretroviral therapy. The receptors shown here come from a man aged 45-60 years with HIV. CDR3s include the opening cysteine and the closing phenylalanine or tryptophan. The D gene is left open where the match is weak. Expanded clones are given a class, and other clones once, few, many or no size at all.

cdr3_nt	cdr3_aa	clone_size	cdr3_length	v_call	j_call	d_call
TGCGCCAGCAGTCTAGCGCTTAGCACAGATACGCAGTATTTT	CASSLALSTDTQYF	NA	14	TRBV5-1	TRBJ2-3	NA
TGTGCCTTTCTCAGCGGGGGGATCAACAATGAGCAGTTCTTC	CAFLSGGINNEQFF	NA	14	TRBV30	TRBJ2-1	TRBD2
TGTGCCAGCGAGGCATCTTGGGGCGGGGGAAGAGGGGACAATGAGCAGTTCTTC	CASEASWGGGRGDNEQFF	NA	18	TRBV11-2	TRBJ2-1	TRBD2
TGTGCCAGCAGCTTAGACTACCACTCCTACAATGAGCAGTTCTTC	CASSLDYHSYNEQFF	NA	15	TRBV7-9	TRBJ2-1	NA
TGTGCCAGCAGCGTAGAAGGTGTGGGGGCGTTCAATGAGCAGTTCTTC	CASSVEGVGAFNEQFF	NA	16	TRBV2	TRBJ2-1	NA
TGTGCCAGCTCGCCCACAATGGGGGTAGGCCAAGAGACCCAGTACTTC	CASSPTMGVGQETQYF	NA	16	TRBV18	TRBJ2-5	NA
TGTGCCAGCCAGGGAGAACATTCCAACTATGGCTACACCTTC	CASQGEHSNYGYTF	NA	14	TRBV2	TRBJ1-2	NA
TGTGCCAGTAGTATGAGCAATGAGCAGTTCTTC	CASSMSNEQFF	few	11	TRBV19	TRBJ2-1	NA
TGTGCCTGGAGTGCTACAGCTGATCAGCCCCAGCATTTT	CAWSATADQPQHF	few	13	TRBV30	TRBJ1-5	NA
TGTGCCAGTAGTATCCCCGGGTCGTGGGGCACCGGGGAGCTGTTTTTT	CASSIPGSWGTGELFF	NA	16	TRBV19	TRBJ2-2	NA
TGCGCCAGCAGTGAGTCTCTCCATGGGAGGTTGGAGCAGTACTTC	CASSESLHGRLEQYF	few	15	TRBV10-1	TRBJ2-7	NA
TGTGCCAGCTGGGACAGGGTCAACGAGCAGTACTTC	CASWDRVNEQYF	few	12	TRBV28	TRBJ2-7	TRBD1
TGTGCCATCAGTACAGGGGAAGCGAGGGGAACTGAAGCTTTCTTT	CAISTGEARGTEAFF	NA	15	TRBV10-3	TRBJ1-1	TRBD1
TGCGCCAGCAGCCTCTCGCCCACGGGGGAGACCCAGTACTTC	CASSLSPTGETQYF	few	14	TRBV4-1	TRBJ2-5	NA
TGCAGCGTTGAAATAAGGACTGAAGCTTTCTTT	CSVEIRTEAFF	NA	11	TRBV29-1	TRBJ1-1	NA
TGTGCCAGCAGCTTAGCGCCCGGATCCTACGAGCAGTACTTC	CASSLAPGSYEQYF	NA	14	TRBV7-2	TRBJ2-7	NA
TGCGCCAGCAGTGATCGGGCAGGGGCAGACTATGGCTACACCTTC	CASSDRAGADYGYTF	NA	15	TRBV10-2	TRBJ1-2	NA
TGTGCCAGCAGCTCACAGGGGAATACGCAGTATTTT	CASSSQGNTQYF	NA	12	TRBV5-6	TRBJ2-3	TRBD1
TGTGCCAGCAGCCCGGGGGGGCGGATGACCTATGGCTACACCTTC	CASSPGGRMTYGYTF	NA	15	TRBV6-4	TRBJ1-2	NA
TGTGCCAGCAGGGGCAGCAATCAGCCCCAGCATTTT	CASRGSNQPQHF	NA	12	TRBV28	TRBJ1-5	NA
TGTGCCAGCAGCGTGGAGGCTCTAGCGGGGGCCGGCGAGCAGTACTTC	CASSVEALAGAGEQYF	NA	16	TRBV9	TRBJ2-7	TRBD2
TGTGCCAGTAGTCCCCGGGACTACAATCAGCCCCAGCATTTT	CASSPRDYNQPQHF	NA	14	TRBV19	TRBJ1-5	NA
TGTGCCAGCAGCTTCAAAGGTAGCAGCCAGCCCCAGCATTTT	CASSFKGSSQPQHF	NA	14	TRBV5-4	TRBJ1-5	NA
TGTGCCAGCAGCTTTACTAGGAACTCCTACGAGCAGTACTTC	CASSFTRNSYEQYF	NA	14	TRBV11-2	TRBJ2-7	NA
TGTGCCAGCACGTCCGGCGGGGTAGGCACTGAAGCTTTCTTT	CASTSGGVGTEAFF	NA	14	TRBV6-5	TRBJ1-1	NA
TGTGCCAGTAGTACTTCCCAGGGCTCCGAGCAGTACTTC	CASSTSQGSEQYF	NA	13	TRBV19	TRBJ2-7	NA
TGTGCCAGCAGCGCACAGGGCAGGTATGGCTACACCTTC	CASSAQGRYGYTF	NA	13	TRBV2	TRBJ1-2	NA
TGTGCCAGCAGTCCGGGCGGGGCCGACGGAAACACCATATATTTT	CASSPGGADGNTIYF	NA	15	TRBV6-5	TRBJ1-3	NA
TGTGCCAGCAGCTCCCCGGGACATAGTTACGAGCAGTACTTC	CASSSPGHSYEQYF	NA	14	TRBV5-6	TRBJ2-7	NA
TGTGCCACCAAAGTGGGTTCAGGACAGGGAATAGACAATGAGCAGTTCTTC	CATKVGSGQGIDNEQFF	NA	17	TRBV5-3	TRBJ2-1	TRBD1
TGTGCCAGCAGCACAACACTTTCTGATAATTCACCCCTCCACTTT	CASSTTLSDNSPLHF	few	15	TRBV6-5	TRBJ1-6	NA
TGTGCCAGCAGTACAGGGTCAGTCGGCGAAAAACTGTTTTTT	CASSTGSVGEKLFF	NA	14	TRBV6-1	TRBJ1-4	NA